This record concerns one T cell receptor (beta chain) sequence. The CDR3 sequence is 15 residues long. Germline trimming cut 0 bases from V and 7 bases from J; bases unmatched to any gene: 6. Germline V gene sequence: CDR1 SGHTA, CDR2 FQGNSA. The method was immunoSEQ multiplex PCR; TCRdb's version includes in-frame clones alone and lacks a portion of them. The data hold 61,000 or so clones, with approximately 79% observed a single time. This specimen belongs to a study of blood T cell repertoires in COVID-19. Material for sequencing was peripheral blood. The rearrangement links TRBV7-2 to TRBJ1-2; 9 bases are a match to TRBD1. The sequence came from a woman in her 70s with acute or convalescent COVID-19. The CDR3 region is CASSLANRGRGGYTF. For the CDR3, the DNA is TGTGCCAGCAGCTTAGCGAACAGGGGGCGCGGTGGCTACACCTTC.